The clone carrying this TCR beta chain turned up a few times. Its antigen remains unidentified. Looked up from germline, CDR1 is SGHDT and CDR2 is YYEEEE. Trimming pared 2 bases from V and 12 bases from J, leaving 12 bases between. The CDR3 runs to 12 residues. One entry per CDR3 protein, called by TCRdb with MiXCR from the 5' RACE reads. This sample has around 140,000 distinct CDR3 sequences, with about 19% found just once. This record belongs to a study of T-cell memory formation after mild COVID-19. Study-wide background: Clustering of TCRs was largely donor specific.

Whole-study findings and limits: Chiefly within CM and EM were the contracting CD4+ clones; CD8+ ones were within EMRA. Among clones contracting day 15 to 85, CD4/CD8 was balanced, whereas later expanders leaned CD4+.

Input material: PBMCs or a T cell subset sorted from them (not recorded which). The chain joins TRBV5-6 to TRBJ2-1; D may correspond to TRBD1 or TRBD2 (5 bases each). The source is an adult woman who had mild COVID-19 (a few samples of this study predate the infection). Cell type and time point are not known. CDR3 region: CASSLLGTRQFF. The CDR3, as DNA: TGTGCCAGCAGCTTATTGGGGACGCGGCAGTTCTTC. Combining the CDR3 with reference TRBV5-6 and TRBJ2-1 gives the whole variable domain DAGVTQSPTHLIKTRGQQVTLRCSPKSGHDTVSWYQQALGQGPQFIFQYYEEEERQRGNFPDRFSGHQFPNYSSELNVNALLLGDSALYLCASSLLGTRQFFGPGTRLTVL.